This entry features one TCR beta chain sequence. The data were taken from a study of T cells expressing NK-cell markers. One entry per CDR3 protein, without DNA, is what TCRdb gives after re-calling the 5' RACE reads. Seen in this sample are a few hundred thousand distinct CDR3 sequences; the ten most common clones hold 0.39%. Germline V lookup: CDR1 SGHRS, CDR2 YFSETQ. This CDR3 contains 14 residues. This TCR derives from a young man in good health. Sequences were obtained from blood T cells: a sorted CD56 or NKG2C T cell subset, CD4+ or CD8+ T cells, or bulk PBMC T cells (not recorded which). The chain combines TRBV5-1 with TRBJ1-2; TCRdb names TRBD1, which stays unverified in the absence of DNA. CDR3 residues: CASSLGAAYYGYTF. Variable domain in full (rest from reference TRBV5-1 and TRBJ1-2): KAGVTQTPRYLIKTRGQQVTLSCSPISGHRSVSWYQQTPGQGLQFLFEYFSETQRNKGNFPGRFSGRQFSNSRSEMNVSTLELGDSALYLCASSLGAAYYGYTFGSGTRLTVV.